This TCR beta chain was found in a study of shared clonotypes between healthy human individuals (dated by TCRdb to the early 2020s). Background on the whole study: Three men and a couple of women, aged 18 to 49 years, made up the cohort. Per donor, three plates each were used for CD4 naive and CD4 memory, two for CD8 naive, and one for CD8 memory. To estimate repertoire size and how much clonotype sharing occurs between individuals, the study deeply sequenced the blood TCR repertoires of about five healthy adults. To increase sequencing depth and limit assay-specific biases, different laboratories used diverse techniques to prepare libraries and sequence TCR repertoires. Between about 0.85 and 9.5 billion PBMCs per donor were obtained by leukapheresis.

V is pared back by 0 bases and J by 5 bases, with 7 bases lying between the germline termini. Counted from cysteine to phenylalanine, this CDR3 has 13 amino acids. Only the CDR3 region is kept as DNA, spanning 39 bases read in frame from base 1. Taken from the germline V gene, the CDR1 and CDR2 loops are MNHEY and SVGAGI. Donors were healthy HIV-negative adults with no recently reported acute infections or vaccinations. Only Caucasian adults living in Nashville, Tennessee, USA were represented among the donors. Magnetic negative selection was used to enrich CD4+ T cells, after which naive cells were positively selected on CD45RA and the negative fraction became the memory subset. Blood was obtained by leukapheresis, after which PBMCs were separated by Ficoll-Histopaque density gradient centrifugation and cryopreserved in liquid nitrogen vapor phase. Analytical flow cytometry was used to check the purity and quantity of each magnetically sorted T cell population. Genomic DNA was isolated from every sorted fraction and measured by UV absorbance on a Nanodrop 2000c.

A note on this clone: Its antigen remains unidentified. Per-nucleotide qualities are absent, and no much larger clonotype sits a single base away.

Using the deep immunoSEQ assay, TCR CDR3 regions were amplified from genomic DNA by multiplex PCR. Extracted genomic DNA from each cell subset was distributed evenly across all wells of several immunoSEQ 96-well plates, and each plate was treated as a replicate. For sorted subsets, each replicate PCR was loaded with approximately 190 ng genomic DNA, equivalent to 30,000 or so T cell genomes. Purified libraries were measured with a Qubit 3.0 fluorometer, size-checked on a Bioanalyzer 2100, and measured again with the KAPA Library Quantification kit. A separate single-read 150-cycle Illumina NextSeq 550 flow cell was used to sequence each immunoSEQ 96-well plate. The study's own analysis went as follows. The immunoSEQ output contained only junctional sequences without quality scores, so filtering could not match that applied to full-length reads. To assign V/J genes and CDR3, sequences were annotated using PyIR, a Python wrapper for IgBLAST v1.9, with IMGT germline references. Reads with weak V/J assignments (E-value above 1e-6), missing CDR3, stop codons, out-of-frame junctions, or ambiguous translated residues were removed. V3J clonotypes were defined as sequences sharing an identical inferred V gene, J gene, and CDR3 amino acid sequence. The percentage overlap between two repertoires was calculated by dividing the number of shared unique clonotypes by the size of the smaller repertoire. Richness of each repertoire was evaluated using RTK rarefaction, the Chao1 estimator, and Recon v2.1 estimates of unobserved clonotypes. Generation probabilities for all TCRbeta clonotypes obtained by the gDNA method from a handful of donors were computed using OLGA. TCRdb retrieved this table from immuneACCESS and kept in-frame rearrangements only. Not all clones are present; in checked studies, unresolved V genes account for under half, and no reason is known for the remainder. The D gene and trimming were derived from the DNA, and the V and J assignments and clone size from that table. A total of some 2 million clones appear in this sample, roughly 94% of them only once. The biggest ten clones account for 0.1% to 0.15% of the sample.

Overall results and qualifications from the work: Naive subsets generally had larger estimated clonotype richness than memory subsets did. Sampling was limited to blood, and TCR repertoires in tissue likely differ from TCR repertoires in blood. Rarefaction of sorted-subset datasets indicated incomplete sequencing despite the large sequencing depth. The small number of donors limited the genetic and exposure-history diversity represented. Compared with non-shared clonotypes, clonotypes shared by all four sorted-subset donors had higher generation probabilities. Across four donors, around 5% of naive CD4, 3% to 4% of naive CD8, roughly 2.2% of memory CD4, and about 0.4% of memory CD8 clonotypes were shared. Based on pairwise subsampling, the degree of clonotype sharing among donors was expected to be affected by sequencing depth.

The receptor was derived from a man aged 18 to 30 in good health. Here the chain combines TRBV6-5 and TRBJ1-1; TRBD1 could be the D gene, as 5 bases match. The sample consisted of naive CD4+ T cells sorted from blood. The label giving this sample's cell subset or site can be read as: CD45RA+ positively selected. DNA sequence: TGTGCCAGCAGTTACTCGTGGACAACTGAAGCTTTCTTT. Its translation reads: CASSYSWTTEAFF.